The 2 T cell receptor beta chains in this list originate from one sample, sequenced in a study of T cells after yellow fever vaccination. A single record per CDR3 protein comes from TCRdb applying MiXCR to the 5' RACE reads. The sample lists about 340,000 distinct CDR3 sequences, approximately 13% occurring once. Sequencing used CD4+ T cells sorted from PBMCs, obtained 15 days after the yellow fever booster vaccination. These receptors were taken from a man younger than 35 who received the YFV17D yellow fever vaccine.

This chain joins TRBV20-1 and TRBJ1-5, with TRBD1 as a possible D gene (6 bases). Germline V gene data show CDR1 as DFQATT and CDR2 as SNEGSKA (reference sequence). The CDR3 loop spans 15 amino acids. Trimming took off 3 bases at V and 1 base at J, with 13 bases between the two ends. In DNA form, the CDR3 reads TGCAGTGCTAGTCAACAGGGAGGAAGCAATCAGCCCCAGCATTTT. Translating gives CSASQQGGSNQPQHF.

The CDR3 coding sequence is TGTGCCAGCAGTTACTCGGCAGGGAGCTCCGGAAACACCATATATTTT. As protein: CASSYSAGSSGNTIYF. The rearrangement links TRBV6-5 to TRBJ1-3; tentatively, D is TRBD1 (5 bases). V shed 0 bases and J shed 4 bases, with 13 bases lying between them. CDR3 length: 16 amino acids. Looked up from germline, CDR1 is MNHEY and CDR2 is SVGAGI.